A selection of T cell receptor beta chains follows, all from one sample in a study of blood T cell repertoires in COVID-19. Libraries were prepared by immunoSEQ multiplex PCR; TCRdb keeps only in-frame clonotypes and omits some of them. This sample has 150,000 or so clones, with 88% found just once. What was sequenced was peripheral blood. These receptors came from a woman aged 65 to 85 with acute or convalescent COVID-19. CDR3s include the opening cysteine and the closing phenylalanine or tryptophan. The order of the fields is D gene, V gene, clone size, J gene, CDR3 DNA, CDR3 protein. The D gene is left open where the match is weak. Clone size is shown for a subset of rows, as once, few, many or a class of expanded clone.

>TRBD1|TRBV6-1|once|TRBJ1-5
TGTGCCAGCAGTGAGGACAGGTTAACCAATCAGCCCCAGCATTTT
CASSEDRLTNQPQHF
>TRBD1|TRBV3-1/TRBV3-2|once|TRBJ2-5
TGTGCCAGCAGCCGGTCGACAGGGGAAGAGACCCAGTACTTC
CASSRSTGEETQYF
>TRBD2|TRBV28|few|TRBJ2-1
TGTGCCAGCAGTCCCACCGGGACTAGCGGATACAATGAGCAGTTCTTC
CASSPTGTSGYNEQFF
>TRBD2|TRBV19|NA|TRBJ2-1
TGTGCCAGTAGTATGCCCAGGGGACTAGTTATCAATGAGCAGTTCTTC
CASSMPRGLVINEQFF
>TRBD2|TRBV11-3|NA|TRBJ2-2
TGTGCCAGCAGCCCGGGACTAGCGGGGGTAACTGGTGGGGAGCTGTTTTTT
CASSPGLAGVTGGELFF
>NA|TRBV6-5|NA|TRBJ1-2
TGTGCCAGCAGGGGGCCCAGGGAAAATGGCTACACCTTC
CASRGPRENGYTF
>TRBD1|TRBV12-5|NA|TRBJ2-3
TGTGCTAGTGGTTTGGTACGTACAGGGGGCAAGGGGCCAGATACGCAGTATTTT
CASGLVRTGGKGPDTQYF
>TRBD1|TRBV7-2|NA|TRBJ1-2
TGTGCCAGCAGCCAGGGGGCCGGTGGCTACACCTTC
CASSQGAGGYTF
>NA|TRBV6-5|NA|TRBJ1-1
TGTGCCAGCAGTTGGAGGGACGGGGGGAACACTGAAGCTTTCTTT
CASSWRDGGNTEAFF
>TRBD1|TRBV5-6|NA|TRBJ2-2
TGTGCCAGCAGCATCCGGGACAGGGGGCTCACCGGGGAGCTGTTTTTT
CASSIRDRGLTGELFF
>TRBD2|TRBV19|once|TRBJ2-3
TGTGCCAGTAGTATACCGGGACTAAACACAGATACGCAGTATTTT
CASSIPGLNTDTQYF
>NA|TRBV3-1/TRBV3-2|NA|TRBJ1-4
TGTGCCAGCAGCCAAGCTTACTACGTGACTAATGAAAAACTGTTTTTT
CASSQAYYVTNEKLFF
>NA|TRBV28|NA|TRBJ1-4
TGTGCCAGCAGTTTTATTTTCAGGGCCGCAACTAATGAAAAACTGTTTTTT
CASSFIFRAATNEKLFF
>TRBD1|TRBV7-9|NA|TRBJ1-2
TGTGCCAGCAGCTTAGAAGGGACAGGGAATGGCTACACCTTC
CASSLEGTGNGYTF
>NA|TRBV7-9|NA|TRBJ2-7
TGTGCCAGCAGCATAACAGGGACAAAGGCGAACGAGCAGTACTTC
CASSITGTKANEQYF
>NA|TRBV9|NA|TRBJ1-6
TGTGCCAGCAGCCTCTACAGGGACCGGTCACCCCTCCACTTT
CASSLYRDRSPLHF
>TRBD1|TRBV6-5|once|TRBJ1-2
TGTGCCAGCAGGATTACAGGGGTATCTGGCTACACCTTC
CASRITGVSGYTF
>NA|TRBV10-3|NA|TRBJ2-7
TGTGCCATCAGTGCTAGACAGGACTTAATCCACTTC
CAISARQDLIHF
>TRBD2|TRBV7-9|once|TRBJ2-2
TGTGCCAGCAGCCCGGGACTAGCGGCCGGGGAGCTGTTTTTT
CASSPGLAAGELFF
>TRBD2|TRBV3-1/TRBV3-2|few|TRBJ2-3
TGTGCCAGCAGCCAATACCGAACCTCGGGGGGGCCGGCAGATACGCAGTATTTT
CASSQYRTSGGPADTQYF
>NA|TRBV7-8|NA|TRBJ2-5
TGTGCCAGCAGCTTAAGGCTTAGCGAGACCCAGTACTTC
CASSLRLSETQYF
>NA|TRBV6-5|NA|TRBJ1-1
TGTGCCAGCAGTTCCTTCCCAGGGGTGGGGAACACTGAAGCTTTCTTT
CASSSFPGVGNTEAFF
>NA|TRBV19|NA|TRBJ1-2
TGTGCCAGTAGTATAGATAGCACGAATGACTATGGCTACACCTTC
CASSIDSTNDYGYTF
>TRBD1|TRBV29-1|few|TRBJ1-4
TGCAGCGTTGCCGGACAGGGGTATGAAAAACTGTTTTTT
CSVAGQGYEKLFF
>NA|TRBV10-3|NA|TRBJ1-1
TGTGCCATCAGTGATCTACTGGGAGGGGACACTGAAGCTTTCTTT
CAISDLLGGDTEAFF
>TRBD1|TRBV19|NA|TRBJ1-2
TGTGCCAGTCCCCGACCGGGACAGGGCTATGGCTACACCTTC
CASPRPGQGYGYTF
>TRBD1|TRBV30|NA|TRBJ2-4
TGTGCCTGGAGTGTACAGGGGGGAAACATTCAGTACTTC
CAWSVQGGNIQYF
>TRBD1|TRBV5-5|few|TRBJ2-2
TGTGCCAGCAGCGGCAGACCCGGGACAGGGAACACCGGGGAGCTGTTTTTT
CASSGRPGTGNTGELFF
>NA|TRBV3-1/TRBV3-2|NA|TRBJ2-7
TGTGCCAGCAGCCCCCGGAGAGGGGGGGCCTACGAGCAGTACTTC
CASSPRRGGAYEQYF
>TRBD1|TRBV6-6|NA|TRBJ1-1
TGTGCCAGCAGCCGCGTGACAGGGCGTATTGGGACTGAAGCTTTCTTT
CASSRVTGRIGTEAFF
>TRBD2|TRBV10-3|many|TRBJ2-2
TGTGCCATCAGTGAGTCGAAGCGGGGCGCCGGATATTTTTACGGCACCGGGGAGCTGTTTTTT
CAISESKRGAGYFYGTGELFF
>NA|TRBV6-5|NA|TRBJ2-5
TGTGCCAGCAGTTACGACACGAAGACCCAGTACTTC
CASSYDTKTQYF
>TRBD1|TRBV28|NA|TRBJ1-4
TGTGCCAGCAGCGGACAGGGGGGGTCTAGGGAAAAACTGTTTTTT
CASSGQGGSREKLFF
>NA|TRBV20-1|NA|TRBJ2-2
TGCAGTGCTAGAGGCGCAAGGGAGCTGTTTTTT
CSARGARELFF
>TRBD1|TRBV7-6|NA|TRBJ1-6
TGTGCCAGCAGCTTATATAGGGGCGACAGGGGGCTTTATAATTCACCCCTCCACTTT
CASSLYRGDRGLYNSPLHF
>NA|TRBV5-4|NA|TRBJ1-1
TGTGCCAGCAGCTTCGGAGGGCGCGTGAGGGCTGAAGCTTTCTTT
CASSFGGRVRAEAFF
>TRBD1|TRBV7-3|NA|TRBJ2-2
TGTGCCAGCAGCTTATCGGCCGGGACAGGGGGAGTAGGGGAGCTGTTTTTT
CASSLSAGTGGVGELFF
>NA|TRBV2|NA|TRBJ2-3
TGTGCCAGCCATCTAGGCCCTGGCACAGATACGCAGTATTTT
CASHLGPGTDTQYF
>NA|TRBV27|NA|TRBJ1-3
TGTGCCAGCAGTTTATACAGTACTGGAAACACCATATATTTT
CASSLYSTGNTIYF
>NA|TRBV4-2|NA|TRBJ1-1
TGTGCCAGCAGCCAAGCAGGAAACACTGAAGCTTTCTTT
CASSQAGNTEAFF
>TRBD1|TRBV4-1|NA|TRBJ1-5
TGCGCCAGCAGCCAAGGAATTCGACAGGGTCGGGCTCAGCCCCAGCATTTT
CASSQGIRQGRAQPQHF
>NA|TRBV21-1|NA|TRBJ1-2
TGTGCCAGCAGCAAAGCGCCGGGGGACAGGGTGAGCGATGGCTACACCTTC
CASSKAPGDRVSDGYTF
>TRBD1|TRBV11-2|NA|TRBJ2-5
TGTGCCAGCAGCTTAGACTTAGGGGGCGCGGAGACCCAGTACTTC
CASSLDLGGAETQYF
>TRBD2|TRBV7-9|NA|TRBJ2-5
TGTGCCAGCAGCCCGGGGACTAGCGGGATAGAGACCCAGTACTTC
CASSPGTSGIETQYF
>TRBD2|TRBV5-1|NA|TRBJ2-3
TGCGCCAGCAGCTCGACTAGCGGGGTTGATACGCAGTATTTT
CASSSTSGVDTQYF
>NA|TRBV11-1|once|TRBJ2-5
TGTGCCAGCAGCTTGAACCGGGGTGGGCCTGCCGAGGCCCAGTACTTC
CASSLNRGGPAEAQYF